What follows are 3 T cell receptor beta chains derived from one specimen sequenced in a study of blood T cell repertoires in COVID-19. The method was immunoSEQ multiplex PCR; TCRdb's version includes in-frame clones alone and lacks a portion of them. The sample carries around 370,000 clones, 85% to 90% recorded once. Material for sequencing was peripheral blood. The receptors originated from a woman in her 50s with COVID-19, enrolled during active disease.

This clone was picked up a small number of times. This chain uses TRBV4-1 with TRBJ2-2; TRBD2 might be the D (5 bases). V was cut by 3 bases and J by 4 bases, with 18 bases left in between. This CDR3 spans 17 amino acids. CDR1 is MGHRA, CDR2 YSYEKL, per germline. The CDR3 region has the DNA TGCGCCAGCAGCCACGGAGGTGACCCCTCGTTCACCGGGGAGCTGTTTTTT. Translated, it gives CASSHGGDPSFTGELFF.

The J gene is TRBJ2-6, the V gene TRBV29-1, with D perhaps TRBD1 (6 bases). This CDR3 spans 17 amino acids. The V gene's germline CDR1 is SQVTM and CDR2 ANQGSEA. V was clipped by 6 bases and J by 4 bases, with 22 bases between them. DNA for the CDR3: TGCAGCGTCCAAAAGACTCCGGACAGCCCGGGGGCCAACGTCCTGACTTTC. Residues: CSVQKTPDSPGANVLTF.

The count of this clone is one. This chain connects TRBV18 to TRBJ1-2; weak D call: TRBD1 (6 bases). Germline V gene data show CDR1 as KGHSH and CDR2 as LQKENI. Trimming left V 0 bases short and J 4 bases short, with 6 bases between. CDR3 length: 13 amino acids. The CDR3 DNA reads TGTGCCAGCTCACCACCAGGGGGCTATGGCTACACCTTC. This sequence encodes CASSPPGGYGYTF.